These T cell receptor beta chains were read from a single sample in a study of human T cells and chemical hapten exposure. TCRdb reanalysed the RACE reads using MiXCR and keeps one entry per CDR3 protein. The data hold about 120,000 distinct CDR3 sequences, with about 13% observed a single time. Material: whole blood, obtained in connection with sensitization to the hapten diphenylcyclopropenone (DPC). The receptors stem from a man between 18 and 35 years old with alopecia areata. Some clones in this sample may be carry-over from other donors' samples. CDR3s include the opening cysteine and the closing phenylalanine or tryptophan. Clone size, where shown, is once, few, many, or a class for clones that have expanded.

j_call v_call clone_size cdr3_aa
TRBJ1-1 TRBV6-2/TRBV6-3 few CASSLTGFAFF
TRBJ1-1 TRBV10-3 - CAIGTGNTEAFF
TRBJ2-3 TRBV20-1 few CSARGYPSTDTQYF
TRBJ1-6 TRBV5-1 many CASSFDRGPGQGASKPLHF
TRBJ2-5 TRBV12-3/TRBV12-4 many CASSLGLTDERQETQYF
TRBJ2-7 TRBV7-6 - CASSAEGRGYEQYF
TRBJ2-2 TRBV29-1 - CSVAGQGSTGELFF
TRBJ2-3 TRBV18 - CASFLKRGPDTQYF
TRBJ1-4 TRBV7-9 many CASSPNSGSQKLFF
TRBJ1-1 TRBV28 many CASSRDLFIRAIQTEAFF
TRBJ2-3 TRBV2 few CASKDGTSADTQYF
TRBJ2-2 TRBV2 few CASSPQGRNTGELFF
TRBJ2-2 TRBV5-5 few CASSSLRGSTGELFF
TRBJ1-4 TRBV7-9 - CASSLRANEKLFF
TRBJ2-5 TRBV7-2 - CASSFSGRMTETQYF
TRBJ2-1 TRBV20-1 few CSARGVAYNEQFF
TRBJ2-1 TRBV7-2 - CASSPGGLEQFF
TRBJ1-6 TRBV7-9 - CASSISPLHF
TRBJ1-5 TRBV4-2 few CASSHPWNQPQHF
TRBJ2-5 TRBV7-6 many CASSHQETQYF
TRBJ2-7 TRBV20-1 - CSALRDRERNEQYF
TRBJ2-3 TRBV5-1 few CASSLRYSTDTQYF
TRBJ1-3 TRBV12-3/TRBV12-4 many CASHQGANTIYF
TRBJ2-2 TRBV5-1 - CASSLVGPQTELFF
TRBJ1-5 TRBV7-2 - CASSPADSQPQHF
TRBJ2-1 TRBV28 - CASRYGQDNEQFF
TRBJ1-1 TRBV20-1 few CSAIKQSNTEAFF
TRBJ2-4 TRBV6-1 - CASKGDTSAKNIQYF
TRBJ2-2 TRBV5-6 - CASSLEDRVYTGELFF
TRBJ1-2 TRBV6-2/TRBV6-3 few CASSPGTGAGDYGYTF
TRBJ2-7 TRBV4-3 - CASSQDHRGYEQYF
TRBJ2-7 TRBV28 few CASSPGQGTYEQYF
TRBJ1-4 TRBV4-3 - CASSQDWGDRYNEKLFF
TRBJ2-7 TRBV28 once CASIDGRYEQYF
TRBJ2-2 TRBV2 - CASGENTGELFF
TRBJ2-1 TRBV7-3 - CASSATSGGQGEQFF
TRBJ2-5 TRBV6-2/TRBV6-3 - CASSYAQETQYF
TRBJ1-3 TRBV7-2 - CASSFAGTGGGNTIYF
TRBJ1-4 TRBV4-3 - CASSQDGAGAQGEKLFF